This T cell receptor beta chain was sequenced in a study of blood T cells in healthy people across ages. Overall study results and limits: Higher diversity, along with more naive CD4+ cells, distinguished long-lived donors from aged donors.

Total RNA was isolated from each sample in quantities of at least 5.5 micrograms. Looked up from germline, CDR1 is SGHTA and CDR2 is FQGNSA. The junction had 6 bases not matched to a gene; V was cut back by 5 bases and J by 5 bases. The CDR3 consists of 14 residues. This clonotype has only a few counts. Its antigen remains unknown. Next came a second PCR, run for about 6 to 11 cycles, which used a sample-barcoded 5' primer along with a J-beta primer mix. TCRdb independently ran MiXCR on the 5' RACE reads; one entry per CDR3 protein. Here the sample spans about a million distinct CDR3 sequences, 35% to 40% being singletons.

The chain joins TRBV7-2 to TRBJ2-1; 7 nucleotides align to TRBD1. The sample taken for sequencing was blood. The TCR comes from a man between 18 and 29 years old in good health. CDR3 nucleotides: TGTGCCAGCAGCCGGGACAGAATAAACAATGAGCAGTTCTTC. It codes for CASSRDRINNEQFF.